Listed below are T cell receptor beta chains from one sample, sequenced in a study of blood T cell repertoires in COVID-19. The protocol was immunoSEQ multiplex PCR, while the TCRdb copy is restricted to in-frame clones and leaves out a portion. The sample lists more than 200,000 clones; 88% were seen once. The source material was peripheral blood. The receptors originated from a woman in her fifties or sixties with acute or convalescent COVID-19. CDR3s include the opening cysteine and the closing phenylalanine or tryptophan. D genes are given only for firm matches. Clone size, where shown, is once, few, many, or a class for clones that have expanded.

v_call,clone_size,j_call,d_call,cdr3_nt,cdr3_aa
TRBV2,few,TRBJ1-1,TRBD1,TGTGCCAGCAGTGACAGGGGGATCACTGAAGCTTTCTTT,CASSDRGITEAFF
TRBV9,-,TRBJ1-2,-,TGTGCCAGCAGCTCAGGGTTGGCTAACTATGGCTACACCTTC,CASSSGLANYGYTF
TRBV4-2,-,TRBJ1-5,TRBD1,TGTGCCAGCAGCCCGAGGACAGGATCGCATCAGCCCCAGCATTTT,CASSPRTGSHQPQHF
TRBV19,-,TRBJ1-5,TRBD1,TGTGCCAGTAGCGACAGGGACTGGGAAGGCAATCAGCCCCAGCATTTT,CASSDRDWEGNQPQHF
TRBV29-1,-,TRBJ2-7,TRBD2,TGCAGCGTTGCAGTCGGGACTAGCTTTTCCGAGCAGTACTTC,CSVAVGTSFSEQYF
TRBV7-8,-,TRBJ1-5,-,TGTGCCAGCAGCTTAAGGGATAAGGGGGTTAATCAGCCCCAGCATTTT,CASSLRDKGVNQPQHF
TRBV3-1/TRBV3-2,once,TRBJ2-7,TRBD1,TGTGCCAGCAGCCAAGGAGACAGGGTAATAACCTACGAGCAGTACTTC,CASSQGDRVITYEQYF
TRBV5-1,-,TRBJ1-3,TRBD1,TGCGCCAGCAGCTTGGGGACAGGCGCCAGCTCTGGAAACACCATATATTTT,CASSLGTGASSGNTIYF
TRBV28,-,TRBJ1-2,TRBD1,TGTGCCAGCAGAACACAGGGGGCTTGGTATGGCTACACCTTC,CASRTQGAWYGYTF
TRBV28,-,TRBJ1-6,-,TGTGCCAGCAATACCTCCTTCCGGGGGGCTCATAATTCACCCCTCCACTTT,CASNTSFRGAHNSPLHF
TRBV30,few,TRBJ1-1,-,TGTGCCTGGAGGGGATTCACAGGGAATGGAAACACTGAAGCTTTCTTT,CAWRGFTGNGNTEAFF
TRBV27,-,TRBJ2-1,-,TGTGCCAGCAGTTTAAGGCTCTTCAGGGGCCTCCAGACCTACAATGAGCAGTTCTTC,CASSLRLFRGLQTYNEQFF
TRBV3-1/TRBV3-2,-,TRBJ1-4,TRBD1,TGTGCCAGCAGCCGCGGGACAGGAGTTAATGAAAAACTGTTTTTT,CASSRGTGVNEKLFF
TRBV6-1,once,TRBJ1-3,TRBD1,TGTGCCAGCAGTGAAGAGGGCAGGGGGCGACCTGGAAACACCATATATTTT,CASSEEGRGRPGNTIYF
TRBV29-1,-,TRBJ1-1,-,TGCAGCGCTAATAGAGGCACTGAAGCTTTCTTT,CSANRGTEAFF
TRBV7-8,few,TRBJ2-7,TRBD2,TGTGCCAGCAGCTTAGCGCTTAGCGGGACTGCGCAGTACTTC,CASSLALSGTAQYF
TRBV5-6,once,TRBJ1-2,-,TGTGCCAGCAGCCCCCCGACAGCTAACCTCTATGGCTACACCTTC,CASSPPTANLYGYTF
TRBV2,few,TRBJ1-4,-,TGTGCCAGCGGCCTGGCAGGGGAGGGTGAAAAACTGTTTTTT,CASGLAGEGEKLFF
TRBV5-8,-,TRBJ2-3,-,TGTGCCAGCAGCCCAAACAGGCCCCCCGCGCAGTATTTT,CASSPNRPPAQYF
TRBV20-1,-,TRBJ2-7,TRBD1,TGCGGGGGGACAGGGGGCTACGAGCAGTACTTC,CGGTGGYEQYF
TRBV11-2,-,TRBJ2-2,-,TGTGCCAGCAGCTTATCGGGGGCCGGGGAGCTGTTTTTT,CASSLSGAGELFF
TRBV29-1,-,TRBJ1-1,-,TGCAGCGTTGTAGCCAGGGAGGGACCTGAAGCTTTCTTT,CSVVAREGPEAFF
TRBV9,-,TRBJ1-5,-,TGTGCCAGCAGCGTAGGAGGGAGCGGTCAGCCCCAGCATTTT,CASSVGGSGQPQHF
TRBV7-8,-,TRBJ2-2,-,TGTGCCAGCAGCCTCCTCGGACAGAGGAACACCGGGGAGCTGTTTTTT,CASSLLGQRNTGELFF
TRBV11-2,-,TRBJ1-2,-,TGTGCCAGCAGCTTACGAGCTAACTATGGCTACACCTTC,CASSLRANYGYTF
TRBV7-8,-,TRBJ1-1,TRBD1,TGTGCCTCCCGGGACAGGCAATACACTGAAGCTTTCTTT,CASRDRQYTEAFF
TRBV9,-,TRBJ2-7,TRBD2,TGTGCCAGCAGCGCGGGACTAGCGGACTCCTACGAGCAGTACTTC,CASSAGLADSYEQYF
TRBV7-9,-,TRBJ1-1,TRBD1,TGTGCCAGCAGCCGGAGGACAGGGCTGGGCACTGAAGCTTTCTTT,CASSRRTGLGTEAFF
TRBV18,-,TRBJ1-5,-,TGTGCCAGCTCACCAGAGGGGGTTAGCAATCAGCCCCAGCATTTT,CASSPEGVSNQPQHF
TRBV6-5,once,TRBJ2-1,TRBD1,TGTGCCAGCAGTTCGACAGGGAGAGCCTACAATGAGCAGTTCTTC,CASSSTGRAYNEQFF
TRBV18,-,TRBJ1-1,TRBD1,TGTGCCAGCTCACCACCCCCGACAGGGAGGAACACTGAAGCTTTCTTT,CASSPPPTGRNTEAFF
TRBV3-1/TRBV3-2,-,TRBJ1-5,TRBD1,TGTGCCAGCAGCCAAGGGGGGCCAGGACAGGGATATCAGCCCCAGCATTTT,CASSQGGPGQGYQPQHF
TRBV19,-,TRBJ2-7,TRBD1,TGTGCCAGTAGAGTTGGACAGGGAGAGTACTACGAGCAGTACTTC,CASRVGQGEYYEQYF
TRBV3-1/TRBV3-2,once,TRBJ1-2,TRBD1,TGTGCCAGCAGTCGGACAGGGGGCGTCTATGGCTACACCTTC,CASSRTGGVYGYTF
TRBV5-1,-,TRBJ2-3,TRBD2,TGCGCCAGCAGACCCGCGGGGGGCACAGATACGCAGTATTTT,CASRPAGGTDTQYF
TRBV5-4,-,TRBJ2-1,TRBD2,TGTGCCAGCAGCTTGGCCCTAGCGGGAGCAGGAGGGCAGTTCTTC,CASSLALAGAGGQFF
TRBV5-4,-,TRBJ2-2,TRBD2,TGTGCCAGCAGCGACCTTACTAGCGCCGTCGCCGGGGAGCTGTTTTTT,CASSDLTSAVAGELFF
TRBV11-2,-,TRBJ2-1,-,TGTGCCAGCAGCTTAGGGACACGACTCCCGCAGTTCTTC,CASSLGTRLPQFF
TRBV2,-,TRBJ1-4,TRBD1,TGTGCCAGCCGCAGGGACAGGGTTAATGAAAAACTGTTTTTT,CASRRDRVNEKLFF
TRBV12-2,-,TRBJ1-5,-,TGTGCAAGTCGCTTAGTCAGAAATAGCAATCAGCCCCAGCATTTT,CASRLVRNSNQPQHF
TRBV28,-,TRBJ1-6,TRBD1,TGTGCCAGCAGTCCCCGACAGGGTAGCAGGTCACCCCTCCACTTT,CASSPRQGSRSPLHF
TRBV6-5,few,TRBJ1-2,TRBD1,TGTGCCAGCAGTTACACAGTGGGACAGGGGCCCTATGGCTACACCTTC,CASSYTVGQGPYGYTF
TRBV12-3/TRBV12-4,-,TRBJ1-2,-,TGTGCCAGCAGTTTATACAGGGACTATGGCTACACCTTC,CASSLYRDYGYTF
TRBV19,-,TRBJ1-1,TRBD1,TGTGCCAGTAGTGCCCTTACGGGACAGGTAAAAAGGGAGAGGACTGAAGCTTTCTTT,CASSALTGQVKRERTEAFF
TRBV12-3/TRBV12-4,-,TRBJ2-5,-,TGTGCCAGCAGTTTCGGAGAGACCCAGTACTTC,CASSFGETQYF
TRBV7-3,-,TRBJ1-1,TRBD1,TGTGCCAGCAGCTCCGCCCCGACAGGGGGCTTCACTGAAGCTTTCTTT,CASSSAPTGGFTEAFF
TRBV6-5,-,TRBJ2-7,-,TGTGCCAGCAGCCGAAGTAACAGGGCGGGTGAGCAGTACTTC,CASSRSNRAGEQYF
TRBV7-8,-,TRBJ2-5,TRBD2,TGTGCCAGCAGCCGAGCGGGAGTAGGGGAGACCCAGTACTTC,CASSRAGVGETQYF
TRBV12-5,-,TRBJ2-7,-,TGTGCTAGTGGTTTGACCGGGACACTTGCTACGACGCAGTACTTC,CASGLTGTLATTQYF
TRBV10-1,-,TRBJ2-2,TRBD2,TGCGCCAGCAGTGCGGGACTAGCGGGGGGGACCGGGGAGCTGTTTTTT,CASSAGLAGGTGELFF
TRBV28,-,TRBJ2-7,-,TGTGCCAGCAGTTTAACGGGTGGCAGGGTGGAGCAGTACTTC,CASSLTGGRVEQYF
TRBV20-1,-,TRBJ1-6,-,TGCAGTGCTAGACAGGAAAGACCCCTCCACTTT,CSARQERPLHF
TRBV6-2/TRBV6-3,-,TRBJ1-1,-,TGTGCCAGCAGTCGGACAGTTAACACTGAAGCTTTCTTT,CASSRTVNTEAFF
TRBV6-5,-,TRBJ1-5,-,TGTGCCAGCAGCTCAGGGGCCCAATACAATCAGCCCCAGCATTTT,CASSSGAQYNQPQHF
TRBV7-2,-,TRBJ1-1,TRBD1,TGTGCCAGCAGCTCAAGGGACAGATTATTAATGAACACTGAAGCTTTCTTT,CASSSRDRLLMNTEAFF